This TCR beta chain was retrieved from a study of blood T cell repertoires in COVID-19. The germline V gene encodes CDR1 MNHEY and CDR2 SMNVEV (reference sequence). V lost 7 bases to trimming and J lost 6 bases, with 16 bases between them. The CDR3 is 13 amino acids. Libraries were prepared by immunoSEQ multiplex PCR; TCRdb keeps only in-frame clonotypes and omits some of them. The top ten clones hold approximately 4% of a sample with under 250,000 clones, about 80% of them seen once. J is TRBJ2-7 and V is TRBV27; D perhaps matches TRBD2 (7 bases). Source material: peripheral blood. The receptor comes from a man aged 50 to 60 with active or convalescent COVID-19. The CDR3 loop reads CASTPSGGFEQYF. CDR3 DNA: TGTGCCAGCACCCCATCGGGGGGCTTCGAGCAGTACTTC.